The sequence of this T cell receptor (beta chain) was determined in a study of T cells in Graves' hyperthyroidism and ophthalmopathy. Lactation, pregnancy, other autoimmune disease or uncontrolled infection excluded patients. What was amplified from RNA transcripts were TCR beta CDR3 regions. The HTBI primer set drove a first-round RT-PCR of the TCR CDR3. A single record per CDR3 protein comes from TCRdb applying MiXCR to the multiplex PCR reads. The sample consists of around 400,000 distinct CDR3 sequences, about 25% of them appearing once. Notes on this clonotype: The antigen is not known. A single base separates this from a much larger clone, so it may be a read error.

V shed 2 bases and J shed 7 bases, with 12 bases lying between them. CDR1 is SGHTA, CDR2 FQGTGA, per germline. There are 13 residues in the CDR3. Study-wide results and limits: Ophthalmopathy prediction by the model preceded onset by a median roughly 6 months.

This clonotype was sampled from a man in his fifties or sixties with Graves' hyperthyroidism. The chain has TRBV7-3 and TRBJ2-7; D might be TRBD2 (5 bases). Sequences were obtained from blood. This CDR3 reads CASSLAIANEQYF. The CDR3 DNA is TGTGCCAGCAGCTTAGCAATAGCGAATGAGCAGTACTTC.